This T cell receptor (beta chain) was found in a study of early T cells in non-severe SARS-CoV-2 infection. Study-level information: Unsorted whole blood bulk RNA was sequenced, with unpaired chains.

Attachment of unique molecular identifiers to individual cDNA molecules was performed. From the 5' RACE reads, TCRdb called clonotypes with MiXCR, one entry per CDR3 protein. The profile shows 80,000 to 95,000 distinct CDR3 sequences, around 16% of them singletons. The sequence was obtained from an adult who was a healthcare worker with PCR-confirmed SARS-CoV-2 infection or an uninfected control (not recorded which). The sample was whole blood, taken at baseline.

The CDR3: CASSSLPINEQFF. The CDR3 bases are TGTGCCAGCAGTTCGTTACCCATCAATGAGCAGTTCTTC. This chain connects TRBV12-3 or TRBV12-4 to TRBJ2-1; D unclear. The CDR3 runs 13 residues. The V and J ends lost 4 bases and 6 bases respectively, with 10 bases between them.